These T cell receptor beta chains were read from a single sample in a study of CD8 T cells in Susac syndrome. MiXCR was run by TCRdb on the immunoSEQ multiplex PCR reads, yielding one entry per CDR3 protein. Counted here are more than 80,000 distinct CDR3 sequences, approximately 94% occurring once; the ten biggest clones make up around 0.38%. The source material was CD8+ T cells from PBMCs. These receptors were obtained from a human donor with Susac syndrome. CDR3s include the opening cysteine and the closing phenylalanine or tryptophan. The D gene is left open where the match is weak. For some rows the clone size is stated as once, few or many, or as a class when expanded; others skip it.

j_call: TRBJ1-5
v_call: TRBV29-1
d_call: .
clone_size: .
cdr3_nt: TGCAGCGTTGAAGGCTTGGAGGGCCGGCATTTT
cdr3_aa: CSVEGLEGRHF

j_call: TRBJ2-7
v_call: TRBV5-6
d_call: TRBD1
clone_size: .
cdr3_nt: TGTGCCAGCAGCCCATGGGACAGGACCTACGAGCAGTACTTC
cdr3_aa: CASSPWDRTYEQYF

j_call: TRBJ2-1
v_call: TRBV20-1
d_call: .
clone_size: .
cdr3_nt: TGCAGTGCTAGAGGAGGGGGGGCGCTTACTACCAATGAGCAGTTCTTC
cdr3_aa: CSARGGGALTTNEQFF

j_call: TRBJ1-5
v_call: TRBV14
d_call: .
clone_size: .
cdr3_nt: TGTGCCAGCAGCCAGGCCCTAAGTCAGCCCCAGCATTTT
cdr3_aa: CASSQALSQPQHF

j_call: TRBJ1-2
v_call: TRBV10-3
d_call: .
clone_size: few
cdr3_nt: TGTGCCATCAGTGAGTCTGGGCAGGGATTCTATGGCTACACCTTC
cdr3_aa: CAISESGQGFYGYTF

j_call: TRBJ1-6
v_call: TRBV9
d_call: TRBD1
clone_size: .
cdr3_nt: TGTGCCAGCAGCCAGATGACAGGGGGCAATTCACCCCTCCACTTT
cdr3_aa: CASSQMTGGNSPLHF

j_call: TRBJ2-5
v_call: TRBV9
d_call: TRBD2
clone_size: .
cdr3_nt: TGTGCCAGTGGGACTAGCGGGGGTGTGGAGACCCAGTACTTC
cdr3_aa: CASGTSGGVETQYF

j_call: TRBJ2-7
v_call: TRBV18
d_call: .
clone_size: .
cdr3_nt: TGTGCCAGCTCACCACCGACAGGTCCTAGCTCCTACGAGCAGTACTTC
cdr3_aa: CASSPPTGPSSYEQYF

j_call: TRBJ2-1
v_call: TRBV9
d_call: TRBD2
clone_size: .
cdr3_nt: TGTGCCAGCAGCGGCCGGACTAGCGGGGGGGCATCGAGTGAGCAGTTCTTC
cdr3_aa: CASSGRTSGGASSEQFF

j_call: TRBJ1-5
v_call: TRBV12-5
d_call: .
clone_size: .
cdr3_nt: TGTGCTAGTGGTTTGGGGTCAGGATATCAGCCCCAGCATTTT
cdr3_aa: CASGLGSGYQPQHF

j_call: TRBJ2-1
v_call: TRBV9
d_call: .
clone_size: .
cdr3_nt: TGTGCCAGCAGCGTAGAAGGATCCAATGAGCAGTTCTTC
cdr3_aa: CASSVEGSNEQFF

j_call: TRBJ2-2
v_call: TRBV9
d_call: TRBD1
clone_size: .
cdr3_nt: TGTGCCAGCAGCGCCGGGACAGGGAACACCGGGGAGCTGTTTTTT
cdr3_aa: CASSAGTGNTGELFF

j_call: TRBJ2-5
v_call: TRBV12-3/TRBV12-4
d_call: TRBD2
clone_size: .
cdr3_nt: TGTGCCAGCAGTTTTGGGCTAGCGGGACCTCAAGAGACCCAGTACTTC
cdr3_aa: CASSFGLAGPQETQYF

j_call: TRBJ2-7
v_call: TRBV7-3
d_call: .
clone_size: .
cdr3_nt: TGTGCCAGCAGCTTAGGCCCCCCCAACGGGAACGAGCAGTACTTC
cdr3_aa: CASSLGPPNGNEQYF

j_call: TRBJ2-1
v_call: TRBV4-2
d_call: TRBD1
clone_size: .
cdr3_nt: TGTGCCAGCAGCCAGCAGACAGGGATTGAGCAGTTCTTC
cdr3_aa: CASSQQTGIEQFF

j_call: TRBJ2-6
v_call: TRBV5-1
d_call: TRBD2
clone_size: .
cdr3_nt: TGCGCCAGCAGCTCTAGCGGGGGGGCCTCTGGGGCCAACGTCCTGACTTTC
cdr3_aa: CASSSSGGASGANVLTF

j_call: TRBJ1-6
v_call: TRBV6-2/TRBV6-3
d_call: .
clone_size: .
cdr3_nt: TGTGCCAGCAACCAATGGAATCCCAATTCACCCCTCCACTTT
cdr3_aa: CASNQWNPNSPLHF

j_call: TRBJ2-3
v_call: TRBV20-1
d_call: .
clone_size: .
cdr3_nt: TGCAGTGCTCGGACAGCAGATACGCAGTATTTT
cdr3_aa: CSARTADTQYF

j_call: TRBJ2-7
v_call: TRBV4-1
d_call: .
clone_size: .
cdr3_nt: TGCGCCAGCAGCCAGCCGGGGGCGGTCTACGAGCAGTACTTC
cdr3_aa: CASSQPGAVYEQYF

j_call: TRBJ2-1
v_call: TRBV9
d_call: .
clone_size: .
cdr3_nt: TGTGCCAGCAGCGTAGAGGGAGGACTGCCTAATTCAGCCTACAATGAGCAGTTCTTC
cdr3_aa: CASSVEGGLPNSAYNEQFF

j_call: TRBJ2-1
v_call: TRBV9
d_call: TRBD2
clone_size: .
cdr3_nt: TGTGCCAGCAGCGGCGGGGACCTTACTAGCGGGGATGAGCAGTTCTTC
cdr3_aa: CASSGGDLTSGDEQFF

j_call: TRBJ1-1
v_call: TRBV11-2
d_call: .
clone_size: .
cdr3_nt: TGTGCCAGCAGCGGCGAGGGGGACACTGAAGCTTTCTTT
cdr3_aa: CASSGEGDTEAFF

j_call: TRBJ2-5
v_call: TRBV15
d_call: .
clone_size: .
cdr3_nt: TGTGCCACCAGCAGAGATCGAGGGGGAGGCGAGACCCAGTACTTC
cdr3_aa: CATSRDRGGGETQYF

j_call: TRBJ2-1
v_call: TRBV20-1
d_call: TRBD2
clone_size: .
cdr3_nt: TGCAGTGCTAGAGATCCCCGACTAGCGGACAGCTCCTACAATGAGCAGTTCTTC
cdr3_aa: CSARDPRLADSSYNEQFF

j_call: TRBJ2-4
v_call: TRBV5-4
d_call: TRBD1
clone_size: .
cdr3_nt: TGTGCCAGCAGCACCGGACAGGGGAAAAACATTCAGTACTTC
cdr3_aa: CASSTGQGKNIQYF

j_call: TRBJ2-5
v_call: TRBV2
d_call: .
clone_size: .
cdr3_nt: TGTGCCAGCAGCGAAGGGTCCGAAGGAGGGAAGTGGCCAGGGGGAGAGACCCAGTACTTC
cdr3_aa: CASSEGSEGGKWPGGETQYF

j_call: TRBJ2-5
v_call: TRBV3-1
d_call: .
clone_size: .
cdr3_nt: TGTGCCAGCAGCCAATTAGGAGGGGGCCGGAAAGAGACCCAGTACTTC
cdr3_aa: CASSQLGGGRKETQYF